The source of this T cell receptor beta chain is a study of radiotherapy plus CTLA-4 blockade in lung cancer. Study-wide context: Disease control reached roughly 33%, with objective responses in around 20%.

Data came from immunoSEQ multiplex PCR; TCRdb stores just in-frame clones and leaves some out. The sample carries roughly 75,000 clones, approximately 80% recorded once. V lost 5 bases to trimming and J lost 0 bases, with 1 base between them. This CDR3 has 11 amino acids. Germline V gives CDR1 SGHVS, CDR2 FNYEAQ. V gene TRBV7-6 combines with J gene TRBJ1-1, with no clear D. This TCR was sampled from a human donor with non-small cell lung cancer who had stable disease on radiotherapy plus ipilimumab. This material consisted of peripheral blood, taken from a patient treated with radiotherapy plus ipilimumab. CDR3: CASSVNTEAFF. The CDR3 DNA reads TGTGCCAGCAGCGTGAACACTGAAGCTTTCTTT.